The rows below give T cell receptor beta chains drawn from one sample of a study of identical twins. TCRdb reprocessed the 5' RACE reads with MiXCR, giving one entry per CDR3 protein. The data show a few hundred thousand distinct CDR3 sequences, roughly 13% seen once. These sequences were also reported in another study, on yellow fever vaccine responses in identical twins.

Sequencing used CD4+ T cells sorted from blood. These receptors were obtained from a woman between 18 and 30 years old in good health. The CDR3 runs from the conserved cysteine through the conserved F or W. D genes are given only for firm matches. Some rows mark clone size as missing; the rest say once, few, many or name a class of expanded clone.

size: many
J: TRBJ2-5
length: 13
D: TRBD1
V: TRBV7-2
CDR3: CASSKQGQETQYF
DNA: TGTGCCAGCAGCAAACAGGGGCAAGAGACCCAGTACTTC

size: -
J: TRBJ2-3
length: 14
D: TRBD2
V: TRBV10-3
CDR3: CAISVGLASDTQYF
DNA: TGTGCCATCAGTGTGGGACTAGCCTCAGATACGCAGTATTTT

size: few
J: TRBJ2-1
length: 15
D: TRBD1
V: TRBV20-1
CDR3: CSAQNPGQGYNEQFF
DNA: TGCAGTGCACAGAACCCGGGACAGGGATATAATGAGCAGTTCTTC

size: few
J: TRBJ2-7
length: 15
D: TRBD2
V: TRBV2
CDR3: CASSVSGLAGREQYF
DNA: TGTGCCAGCAGTGTAAGCGGACTAGCGGGGCGCGAGCAGTACTTC

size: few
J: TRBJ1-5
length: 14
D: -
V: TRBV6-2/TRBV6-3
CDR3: CASSSPSTGQPQHF
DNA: TGTGCCAGCAGTTCCCCCTCGACTGGTCAGCCCCAGCATTTT

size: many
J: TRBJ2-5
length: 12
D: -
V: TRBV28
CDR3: CASSLPVETQYF
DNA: TGTGCCAGCAGTTTACCCGTCGAGACCCAGTACTTC

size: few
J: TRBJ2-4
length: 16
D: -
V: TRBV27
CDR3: CASSLGAPGRGNIQYF
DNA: TGTGCCAGCAGTTTAGGGGCACCCGGAAGGGGGAACATTCAGTACTTC

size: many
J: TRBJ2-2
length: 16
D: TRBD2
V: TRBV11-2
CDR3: CASSLAGGENTGELFF
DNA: TGTGCCAGCAGCTTAGCGGGGGGGGAAAACACCGGGGAGCTGTTTTTT

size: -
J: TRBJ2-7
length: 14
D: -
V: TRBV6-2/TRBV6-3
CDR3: CASSYSIGPYEQYF
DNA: TGTGCCAGCAGTTACTCGATCGGGCCCTACGAGCAGTACTTC

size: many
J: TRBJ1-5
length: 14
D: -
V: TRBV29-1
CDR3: CSVVVSGVNQPQHF
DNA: TGCAGCGTTGTTGTCTCTGGGGTCAATCAGCCCCAGCATTTT

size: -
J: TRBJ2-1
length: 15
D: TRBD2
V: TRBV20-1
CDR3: CSAPYLAGGYNEQFF
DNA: TGCAGTGCCCCTTACCTAGCGGGAGGATACAATGAGCAGTTCTTC

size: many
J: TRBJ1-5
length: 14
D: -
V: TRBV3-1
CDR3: CASSQDTSNQPQHF
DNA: TGTGCCAGCAGCCAGGATACCAGCAATCAGCCCCAGCATTTT

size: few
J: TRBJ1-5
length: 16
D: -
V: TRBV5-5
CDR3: CASSLGGRGSNQPQHF
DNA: TGTGCCAGCAGCTTGGGGGGGCGGGGAAGCAATCAGCCCCAGCATTTT

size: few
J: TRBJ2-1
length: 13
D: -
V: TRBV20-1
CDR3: CSERGPSYNEQFF
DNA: TGCAGTGAGAGAGGGCCCTCCTACAATGAGCAGTTCTTC

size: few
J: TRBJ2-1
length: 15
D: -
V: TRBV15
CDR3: CATSRGRVSYNEQFF
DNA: TGTGCCACCAGCAGGGGCAGAGTCTCCTACAATGAGCAGTTCTTC

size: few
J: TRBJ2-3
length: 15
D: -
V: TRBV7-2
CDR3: CASSLRGAGLETQYF
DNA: TGTGCCAGCAGCTTAAGGGGGGCCGGACTAGAGACGCAGTATTTT

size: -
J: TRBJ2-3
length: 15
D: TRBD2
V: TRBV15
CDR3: CATSRDGLAGDTQYF
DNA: TGTGCCACCAGCAGAGATGGACTAGCGGGGGATACGCAGTATTTT

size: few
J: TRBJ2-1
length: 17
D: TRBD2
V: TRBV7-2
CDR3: CASSLRMTSGSYNEQFF
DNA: TGTGCCAGCAGCTTAAGAATGACTAGCGGCTCCTACAATGAGCAGTTCTTC

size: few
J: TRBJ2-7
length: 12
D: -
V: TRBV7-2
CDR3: CASSLPLDEQYF
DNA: TGTGCCAGCAGCTTACCCTTGGACGAGCAGTACTTC

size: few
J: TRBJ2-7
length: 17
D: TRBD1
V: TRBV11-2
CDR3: CASSLGLPGQGDYEQYF
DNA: TGTGCCAGCAGCTTAGGACTTCCGGGACAGGGGGACTACGAGCAGTACTTC

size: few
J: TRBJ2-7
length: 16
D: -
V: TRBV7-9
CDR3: CASSLADREKAYEQYF
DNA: TGTGCCAGCAGCTTAGCGGATCGGGAAAAAGCCTACGAGCAGTACTTC

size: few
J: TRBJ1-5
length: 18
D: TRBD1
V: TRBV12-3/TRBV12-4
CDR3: CASSLETGRVPSNQPQHF
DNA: TGTGCCAGCAGTTTAGAGACAGGGAGGGTTCCTAGCAATCAGCCCCAGCATTTT

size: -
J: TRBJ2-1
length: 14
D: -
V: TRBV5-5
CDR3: CAISPGQPYNEQFF
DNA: TGTGCCATCAGCCCTGGACAGCCCTACAATGAGCAGTTCTTC

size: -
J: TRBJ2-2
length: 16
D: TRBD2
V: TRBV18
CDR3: CASKGLAGVSTGELFF
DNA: TGTGCCAGTAAAGGACTAGCGGGAGTTAGCACCGGGGAGCTGTTTTTT

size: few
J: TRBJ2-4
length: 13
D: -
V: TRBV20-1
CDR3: CSVGALAKNIQYF
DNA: TGCAGTGTGGGGGCGCTAGCCAAAAACATTCAGTACTTC

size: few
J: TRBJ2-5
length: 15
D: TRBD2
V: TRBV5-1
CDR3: CASSFLAGPQETQYF
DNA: TGCGCCAGCAGCTTTCTAGCGGGGCCGCAAGAGACCCAGTACTTC

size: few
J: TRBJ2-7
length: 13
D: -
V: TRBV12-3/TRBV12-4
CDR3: CASSRSSNYEQYF
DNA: TGTGCCAGCAGTAGATCTTCAAACTACGAGCAGTACTTC

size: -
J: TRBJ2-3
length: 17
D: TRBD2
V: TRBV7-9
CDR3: CASLPGTSGKSTDTQYF
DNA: TGTGCCAGCCTTCCCGGGACTAGCGGGAAAAGCACAGATACGCAGTATTTT

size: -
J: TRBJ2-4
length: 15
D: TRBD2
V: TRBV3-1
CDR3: CASSHWGGGENIQYF
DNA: TGTGCCAGCAGCCATTGGGGGGGGGGTGAAAACATTCAGTACTTC